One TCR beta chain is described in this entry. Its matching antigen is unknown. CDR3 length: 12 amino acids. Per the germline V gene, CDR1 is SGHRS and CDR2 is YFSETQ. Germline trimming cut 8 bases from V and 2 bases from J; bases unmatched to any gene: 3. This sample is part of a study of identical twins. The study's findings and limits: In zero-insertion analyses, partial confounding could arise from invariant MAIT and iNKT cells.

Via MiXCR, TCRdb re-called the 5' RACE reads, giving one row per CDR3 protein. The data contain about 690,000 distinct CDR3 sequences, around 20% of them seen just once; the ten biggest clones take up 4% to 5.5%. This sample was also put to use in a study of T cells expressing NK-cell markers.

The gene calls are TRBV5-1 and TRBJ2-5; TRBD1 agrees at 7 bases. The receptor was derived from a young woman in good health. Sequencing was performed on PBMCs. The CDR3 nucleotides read TGCGCCAGGGGGACAGCTCAAGAGACCCAGTACTTC. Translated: CARGTAQETQYF. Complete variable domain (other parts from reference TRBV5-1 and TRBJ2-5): KAGVTQTPRYLIKTRGQQVTLSCSPISGHRSVSWYQQTPGQGLQFLFEYFSETQRNKGNFPGRFSGRQFSNSRSEMNVSTLELGDSALYLCARGTAQETQYFGPGTRLLVL.